This T cell receptor beta chain was identified during a study of shared clonotypes between healthy human individuals. General study points: Sample collection involved blood only; tissue repertoires are likely different.

As to this clone: Antigen: not known.

TCRdb's table, derived via immunoSEQ multiplex PCR, lists solely in-frame clones and lacks some. The sample shows some 2.1 million clones, 85% to 95% of them seen only once. CDR3 length: 15 residues. Germline V gene data show CDR1 as WNHNN and CDR2 as SYGVQD (reference sequence). Germline trimming cut 2 bases from V and 2 bases from J; bases unmatched to any gene: 0. The TCR comes from a young man in good health. This chain links TRBV10-1 with TRBJ2-1; 10 nucleotides line up with TRBD2. Source material: naive CD4+ T cells sorted from blood. Subset in this sample: CD45RA+ positively selected. DNA of the CDR3: TGCGCCAGCAGTGAGACTAGCGGGGCCTACAATGAGCAGTTCTTC. It specifies CASSETSGAYNEQFF.